These T cell receptor beta chains were read from a single sample in a study of regulatory T cells. TCRdb keeps only in-frame clones here, not all; method: immunoSEQ multiplex PCR. The repertoire consists of more than 25,000 clones, with 85% to 95% occurring once and the leading ten covering about 1.6%. Material: conventional CD4+ T cells sorted from blood. These receptors were obtained from a person under 35 with CD3G deficiency. Both conserved end residues are part of each CDR3. Fields, in order: CDR3 protein, J gene, V gene, clone size. Part of the rows lack a size; the others show once, few, many or a class for expanded clones.

CASSLAPQGVYEQFF | TRBJ2-1 | TRBV7-6 | -
CASSLVGGRGLVAAAYEQYF | TRBJ2-7 | TRBV28 | -
CASSLATLNTEAFF | TRBJ1-1 | TRBV5-1 | -
CASSQHGDRLFF | TRBJ1-4 | TRBV4-1 | -
CASRRGQTNTEAFF | TRBJ1-1 | TRBV6-1 | -
CASSHSWDRSRSGYTF | TRBJ1-2 | TRBV7-9 | -
CASSDPGQSYEQYF | TRBJ2-7 | TRBV25-1 | -
CASSMGGRSNEKLFF | TRBJ1-4 | TRBV5-1 | -
CASRATVREQYF | TRBJ2-7 | TRBV2 | -
CASSAQGTGEAFF | TRBJ1-1 | TRBV10-2 | -
CASSYGSGIKEKLFF | TRBJ1-4 | TRBV6-6 | -
CASSPRPGYNEQFF | TRBJ2-1 | TRBV18 | -
CASSDAGQGADEQFF | TRBJ2-1 | TRBV6-1 | -
CASSPIGGGPHTRYNEQFF | TRBJ2-1 | TRBV11-2 | -
CASSQVLRTGGGEKLFF | TRBJ1-4 | TRBV4-1 | -
CASSYRLMGAEAFF | TRBJ1-1 | TRBV27 | -
CASSQEFATTQYF | TRBJ2-3 | TRBV4-3 | -
CAAGGNTEAFF | TRBJ1-1 | TRBV18 | -
CASSLSASREQYF | TRBJ2-7 | TRBV28 | -
CASSRIQGSTEAFF | TRBJ1-1 | TRBV28 | -
CAARDREDSPLHF | TRBJ1-6 | TRBV10-3 | -
CASSFGSLAQETQYF | TRBJ2-5 | TRBV7-9 | -
CASSGSPSTDTQYF | TRBJ2-3 | TRBV7-9 | -
CASSEGVRETQYF | TRBJ2-5 | TRBV25-1 | -
CASGRVGGAETFF | TRBJ2-1 | TRBV6-1 | once
CASRKPGRGTYGYTF | TRBJ1-2 | TRBV11-2 | -
CASSSSGRARYEQYF | TRBJ2-7 | TRBV28 | -
CASSPSNSRTETQYF | TRBJ2-5 | TRBV19 | -
CASSLFRGETQYF | TRBJ2-5 | TRBV5-1 | -
CASSARRGTRTGELFF | TRBJ2-2 | TRBV7-8 | -
CASSLDGRGGVEAFF | TRBJ1-1 | TRBV5-1 | once
CAWRPWGGAAGELFF | TRBJ2-2 | TRBV30 | -